A selection of T cell receptor beta chains follows, all from one sample in a study of blood T cell repertoires in COVID-19. The protocol was immunoSEQ multiplex PCR, while the TCRdb copy is restricted to in-frame clones and leaves out a portion. Of some 70,000 clones in the sample, more than 80% were seen once. Sample: peripheral blood. These receptor sequences come from a man between 45 and 60 years old with COVID-19, enrolled during active disease. Each CDR3 is given with its conserved first and last residue. A D gene is named only where the DNA matches it firmly. Expanded clones are given a class, and other clones once, few, many or no size at all.

v_gene,j_gene,abundance,d_gene,len,CDR3nt,CDR3aa
TRBV4-3,TRBJ2-7,few,.,15,TGCGCCAGCAGCCAATTGTACCGGTCTGGCTACGAGCAGTACTTC,CASSQLYRSGYEQYF
TRBV7-9,TRBJ1-4,.,.,17,TGTGCCAGCAGCTTTCACCAGGGTGCCGCAACTAATGAAAAACTGTTTTTT,CASSFHQGAATNEKLFF
TRBV7-2,TRBJ1-2,.,TRBD1,17,TGTGCCAGCAGCTTAGCGATCGGGACAGGTCGAACAGTAGGCTACACCTTC,CASSLAIGTGRTVGYTF
TRBV18,TRBJ1-1,.,.,17,TGTGCCAGCTCCCAAAGACAGGCACGCCACTTAAACACTGAAGCTTTCTTT,CASSQRQARHLNTEAFF
TRBV9,TRBJ1-1,.,.,13,TGTGCCAGCAGCCCAGGAATGAACACTGAAGCTTTCTTT,CASSPGMNTEAFF
TRBV7-2,TRBJ1-2,.,.,16,TGTGCCAGCAGCTCGCCGCGGGGGTTTCGTATCTATGGCTACACCTTC,CASSSPRGFRIYGYTF
TRBV19,TRBJ2-7,.,TRBD1,15,TGTGCCAGTAGTTTCCGGGACAGGGGTGACTACGAGCAGTACTTC,CASSFRDRGDYEQYF
TRBV6-1,TRBJ1-1,.,.,11,TGTGCCAGCAGTGAAAACTATGGGGCTTTCTTT,CASSENYGAFF
TRBV5-1,TRBJ1-4,.,TRBD1,15,TGCGCCAGCAGCTTGGGTGACAGGGATCAGGAAAAACTGTTTTTT,CASSLGDRDQEKLFF
TRBV28,TRBJ1-2,.,.,14,TGTGCCAGCAGTCCGATAGGGGTAGGCTATGGCTACACCTTC,CASSPIGVGYGYTF
TRBV7-6,TRBJ2-1,.,TRBD2,13,TGTGCCAGCAGCTTAGGGGGGAGGGATGAGCAGTTCTTC,CASSLGGRDEQFF
TRBV7-3,TRBJ1-1,.,.,15,TGTGCCAGCAGCGCTGGGGTCAGGGGGAACACTGAAGCTTTCTTT,CASSAGVRGNTEAFF
TRBV24-1,TRBJ2-2,.,.,22,TGTGCCACCAGTGATCCGGGACTCTACAGGGTTCAAGGGGAGGGGTACACCGGGGAGCTGTTTTTT,CATSDPGLYRVQGEGYTGELFF
TRBV30,TRBJ1-1,.,.,14,TGTGCCTGTTCGGGGGGGCTATCTTCTTCTACGGCTTTCTTT,CACSGGLSSSTAFF
TRBV11-2,TRBJ2-7,.,.,11,TGTGCCAGCAGCTTAGTAAACGAGCAGTACTTC,CASSLVNEQYF
TRBV12-5,TRBJ2-2,.,TRBD1,20,TGTGCTAGTGGTTTGGTAGCAGCATCCGTCGGGACAGCGAACACCGGGGAGCTGTTTTTT,CASGLVAASVGTANTGELFF
TRBV4-2,TRBJ1-4,.,.,16,TGTGCCAGCAGCCAAGATGGGGCAGACCCCAATGAAAAACTGTTTTTT,CASSQDGADPNEKLFF
TRBV19,TRBJ1-5,.,.,12,TGTGCCAGTAGTATATCGACTCCCCCCCAGCATTTT,CASSISTPPQHF
TRBV19,TRBJ2-7,.,.,11,TGTGCCAGTGCCCAGGGCTACGAGCAGTACTTC,CASAQGYEQYF
TRBV3-1/TRBV3-2,TRBJ2-1,.,TRBD2,15,TGTGCCAGCAGCCCGTACAGCGGGGGTTTGTATGAGCAGTTCTTC,CASSPYSGGLYEQFF
TRBV19,TRBJ1-2,.,.,15,TGTGCCAGTAGCCCTGGGTCCCCCAGGAACTATGGCTACACCTTC,CASSPGSPRNYGYTF
TRBV2,TRBJ2-2,.,.,16,TGTGCCAGCAGTGACGTCGGGGGATACAACACCGGGGAGCTGTTTTTT,CASSDVGGYNTGELFF
TRBV5-1,TRBJ2-1,.,TRBD2,17,TGCGCCAGCAGCGAGGGACTAGCGGGGGGAATGTACAATGAGCAGTTCTTC,CASSEGLAGGMYNEQFF
TRBV4-1,TRBJ2-7,.,.,19,TGCGCCAGCAGCCAAAAACCGGTGATATCGACAGGTTCGGCCTACGAGCAGTACTTC,CASSQKPVISTGSAYEQYF
TRBV7-2,TRBJ1-2,once,.,15,TGTGCCAGCAGCTTGGGAGGGGAGCAGCTCTATGGCTACACCTTC,CASSLGGEQLYGYTF